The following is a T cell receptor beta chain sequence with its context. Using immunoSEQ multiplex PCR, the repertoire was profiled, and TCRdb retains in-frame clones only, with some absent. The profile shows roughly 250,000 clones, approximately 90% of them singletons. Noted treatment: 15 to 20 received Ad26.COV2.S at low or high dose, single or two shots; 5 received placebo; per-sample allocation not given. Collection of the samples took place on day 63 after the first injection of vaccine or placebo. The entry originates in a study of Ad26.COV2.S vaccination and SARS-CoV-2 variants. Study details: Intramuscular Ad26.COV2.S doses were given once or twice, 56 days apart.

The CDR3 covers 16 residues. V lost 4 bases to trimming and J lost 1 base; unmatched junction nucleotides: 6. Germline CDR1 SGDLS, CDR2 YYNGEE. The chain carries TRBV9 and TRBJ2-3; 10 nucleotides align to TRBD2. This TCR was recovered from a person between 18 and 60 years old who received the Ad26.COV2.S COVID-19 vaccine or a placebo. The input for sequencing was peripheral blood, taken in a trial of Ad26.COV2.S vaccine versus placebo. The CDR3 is CASSPRTSGRTDTQYF. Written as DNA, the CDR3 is TGTGCCAGCAGCCCCCGGACTAGCGGCCGCACAGATACGCAGTATTTT. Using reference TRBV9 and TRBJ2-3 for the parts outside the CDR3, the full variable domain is DSGVTQTPKHLITATGQRVTLRCSPRSGDLSVYWYQQSLDQGLQFLIQYYNGEERAKGNILERFSAQQFPDLHSELNLSSLELGDSALYFCASSPRTSGRTDTQYFGPGTRLTVL.